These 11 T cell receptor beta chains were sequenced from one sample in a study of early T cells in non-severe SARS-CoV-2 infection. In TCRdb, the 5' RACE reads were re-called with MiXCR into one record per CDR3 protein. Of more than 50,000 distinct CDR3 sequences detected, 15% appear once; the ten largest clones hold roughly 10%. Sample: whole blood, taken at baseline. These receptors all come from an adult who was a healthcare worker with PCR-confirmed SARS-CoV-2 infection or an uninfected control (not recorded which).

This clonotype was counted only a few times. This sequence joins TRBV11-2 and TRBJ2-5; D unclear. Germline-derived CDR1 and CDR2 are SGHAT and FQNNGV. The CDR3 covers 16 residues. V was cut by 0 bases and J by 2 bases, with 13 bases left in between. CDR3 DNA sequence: TGTGCCAGCAGCTTAGAGGGCGACCCCTTTCAAGAGACCCAGTACTTC. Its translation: CASSLEGDPFQETQYF. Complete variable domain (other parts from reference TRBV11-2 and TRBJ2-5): EAGVAQSPRYKIIEKRQSVAFWCNPISGHATLYWYQQILGQGPKLLIQFQNNGVVDDSQLPKDRFSAERLKGVDSTLKIQPAKLEDSAVYLCASSLEGDPFQETQYFGPGTRLLVL.

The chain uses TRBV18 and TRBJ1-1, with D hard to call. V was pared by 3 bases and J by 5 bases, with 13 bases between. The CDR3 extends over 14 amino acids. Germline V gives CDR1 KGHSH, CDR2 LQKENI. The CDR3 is CASSPGVSETEAFF. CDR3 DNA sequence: TGTGCCAGCTCACCGGGTGTCTCTGAGACTGAAGCTTTCTTT.

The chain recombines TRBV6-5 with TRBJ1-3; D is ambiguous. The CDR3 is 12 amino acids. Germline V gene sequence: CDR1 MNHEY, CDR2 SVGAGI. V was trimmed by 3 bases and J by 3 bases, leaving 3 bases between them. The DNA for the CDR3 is TGTGCCAGCAGTTATGGTGGAAACACCATATATTTT. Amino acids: CASSYGGNTIYF.

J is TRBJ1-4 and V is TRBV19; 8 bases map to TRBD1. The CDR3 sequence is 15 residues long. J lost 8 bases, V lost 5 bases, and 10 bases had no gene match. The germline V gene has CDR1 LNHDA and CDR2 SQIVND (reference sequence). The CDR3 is CASSSDRGTGEKLFF. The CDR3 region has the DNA TGTGCCAGTAGTTCCGACAGGGGAACAGGCGAAAAACTGTTTTTT.

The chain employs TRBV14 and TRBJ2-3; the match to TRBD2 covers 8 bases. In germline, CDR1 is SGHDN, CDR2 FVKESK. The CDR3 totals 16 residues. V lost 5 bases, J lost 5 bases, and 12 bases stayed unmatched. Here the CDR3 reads CASSSAGAGVVDTQYF. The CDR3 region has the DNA TGTGCCAGCAGCTCAGCGGGAGCGGGAGTTGTAGATACGCAGTATTTT.

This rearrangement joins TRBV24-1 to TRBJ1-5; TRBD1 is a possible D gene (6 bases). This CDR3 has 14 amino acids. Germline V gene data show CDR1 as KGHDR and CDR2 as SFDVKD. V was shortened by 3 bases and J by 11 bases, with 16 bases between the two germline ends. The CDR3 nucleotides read TGTGCCACCAGTGATCCGGGACAACAGCCGACCCAGCATTTT. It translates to CATSDPGQQPTQHF.

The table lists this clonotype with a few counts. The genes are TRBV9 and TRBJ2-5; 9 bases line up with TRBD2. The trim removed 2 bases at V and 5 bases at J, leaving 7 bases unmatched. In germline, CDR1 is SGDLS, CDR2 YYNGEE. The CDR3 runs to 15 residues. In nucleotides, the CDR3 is TGTGCCAGCAGCGTCGAGCGGGAGGAGGGGGAGACCCAGTACTTC. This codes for CASSVEREEGETQYF.

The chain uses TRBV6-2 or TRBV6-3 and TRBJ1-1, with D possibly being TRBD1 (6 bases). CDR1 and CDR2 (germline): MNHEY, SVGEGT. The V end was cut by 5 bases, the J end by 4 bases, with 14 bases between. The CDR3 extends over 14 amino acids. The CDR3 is CASSEQGDLTEAFF. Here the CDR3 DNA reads TGTGCCAGCAGTGAACAGGGTGACCTCACTGAAGCTTTCTTT.

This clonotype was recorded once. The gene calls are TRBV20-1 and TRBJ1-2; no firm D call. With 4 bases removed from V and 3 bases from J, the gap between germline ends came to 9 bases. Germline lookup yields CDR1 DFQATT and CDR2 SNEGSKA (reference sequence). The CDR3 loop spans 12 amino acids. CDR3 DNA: TGCAGTGCTATCGGGAAGGACTATGGCTACACCTTC. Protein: CSAIGKDYGYTF.

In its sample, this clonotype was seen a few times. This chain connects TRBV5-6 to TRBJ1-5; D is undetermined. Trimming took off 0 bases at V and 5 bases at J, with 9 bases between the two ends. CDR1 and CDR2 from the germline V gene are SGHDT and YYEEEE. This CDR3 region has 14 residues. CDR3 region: CASSLGSLDQPQHF. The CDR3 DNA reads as TGTGCCAGCAGCTTGGGCAGCCTCGATCAGCCCCAGCATTTT.

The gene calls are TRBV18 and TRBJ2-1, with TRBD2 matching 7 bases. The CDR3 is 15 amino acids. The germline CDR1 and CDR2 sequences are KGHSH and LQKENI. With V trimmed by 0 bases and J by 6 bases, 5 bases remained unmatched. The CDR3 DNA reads TGTGCCAGCTCACCACCGGGGAGGGCCTTCAATGAGCAGTTCTTC. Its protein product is CASSPPGRAFNEQFF.